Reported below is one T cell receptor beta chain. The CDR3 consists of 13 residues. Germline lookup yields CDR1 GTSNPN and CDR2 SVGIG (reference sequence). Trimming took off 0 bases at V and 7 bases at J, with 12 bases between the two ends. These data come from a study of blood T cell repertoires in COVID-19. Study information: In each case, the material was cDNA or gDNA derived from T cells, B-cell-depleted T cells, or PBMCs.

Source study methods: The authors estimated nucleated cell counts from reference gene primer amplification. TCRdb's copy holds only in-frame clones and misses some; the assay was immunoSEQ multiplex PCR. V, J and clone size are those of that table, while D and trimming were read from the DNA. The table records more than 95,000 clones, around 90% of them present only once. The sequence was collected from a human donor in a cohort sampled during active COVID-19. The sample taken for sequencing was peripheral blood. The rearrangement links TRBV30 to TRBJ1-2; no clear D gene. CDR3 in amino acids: CAWSVKRSGGYTF. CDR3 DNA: TGTGCCTGGAGTGTAAAACGCTCGGGTGGCTACACCTTC.